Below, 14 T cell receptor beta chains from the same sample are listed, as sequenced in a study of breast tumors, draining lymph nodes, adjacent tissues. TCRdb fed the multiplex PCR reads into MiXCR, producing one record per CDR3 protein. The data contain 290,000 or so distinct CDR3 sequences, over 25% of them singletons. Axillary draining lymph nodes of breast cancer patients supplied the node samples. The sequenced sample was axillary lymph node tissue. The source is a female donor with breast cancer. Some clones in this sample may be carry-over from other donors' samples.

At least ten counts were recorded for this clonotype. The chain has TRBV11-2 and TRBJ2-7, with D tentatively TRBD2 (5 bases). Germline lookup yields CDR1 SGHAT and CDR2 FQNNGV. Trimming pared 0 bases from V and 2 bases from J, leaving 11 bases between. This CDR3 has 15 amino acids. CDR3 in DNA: TGTGCCAGCAGCTTAGATGGAGGTGATACCTACGAGCAGTACTTC. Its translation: CASSLDGGDTYEQYF.

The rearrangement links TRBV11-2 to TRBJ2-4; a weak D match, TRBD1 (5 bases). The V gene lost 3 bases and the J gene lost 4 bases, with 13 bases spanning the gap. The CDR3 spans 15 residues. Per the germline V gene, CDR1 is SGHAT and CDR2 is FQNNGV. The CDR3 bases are TGTGCCAGCAGCTTTCAGGGCTTCGAAAAAAACATTCAGTACTTC. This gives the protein CASSFQGFEKNIQYF. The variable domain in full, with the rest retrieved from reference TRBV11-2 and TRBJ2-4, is EAGVAQSPRYKIIEKRQSVAFWCNPISGHATLYWYQQILGQGPKLLIQFQNNGVVDDSQLPKDRFSAERLKGVDSTLKIQPAKLEDSAVYLCASSFQGFEKNIQYFGAGTRLSVL.

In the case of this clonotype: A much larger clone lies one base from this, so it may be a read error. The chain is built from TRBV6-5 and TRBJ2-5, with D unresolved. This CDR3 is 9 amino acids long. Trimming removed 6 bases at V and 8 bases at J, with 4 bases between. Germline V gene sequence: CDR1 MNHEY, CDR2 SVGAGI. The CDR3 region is CASRPTQYF. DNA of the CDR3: TGTGCCAGCAGGCCAACCCAGTACTTC.

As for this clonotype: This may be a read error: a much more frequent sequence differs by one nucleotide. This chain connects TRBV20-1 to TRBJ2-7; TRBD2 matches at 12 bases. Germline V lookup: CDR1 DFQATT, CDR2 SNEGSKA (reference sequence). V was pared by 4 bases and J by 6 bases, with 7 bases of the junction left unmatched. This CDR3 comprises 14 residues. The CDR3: CSAILAGGPSEQYF. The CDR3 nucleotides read TGCAGTGCTATACTAGCGGGAGGACCCTCCGAGCAGTACTTC.

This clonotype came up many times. The CDR3, as DNA: TGTGCCAGCAGCTTAATGGGCTACGAGCAGTACTTC. Translated, it gives CASSLMGYEQYF. The chain couples TRBV11-2 to TRBJ2-7; unclear D gene. This CDR3 spans 12 amino acids. V was clipped by 2 bases and J by 3 bases, with 5 bases between them. Germline CDR1 is SGHAT and CDR2 is FQNNGV. The entire variable domain, with the rest obtained from reference TRBV11-2 and TRBJ2-7, is as follows: EAGVAQSPRYKIIEKRQSVAFWCNPISGHATLYWYQQILGQGPKLLIQFQNNGVVDDSQLPKDRFSAERLKGVDSTLKIQPAKLEDSAVYLCASSLMGYEQYFGPGTRLTVT.

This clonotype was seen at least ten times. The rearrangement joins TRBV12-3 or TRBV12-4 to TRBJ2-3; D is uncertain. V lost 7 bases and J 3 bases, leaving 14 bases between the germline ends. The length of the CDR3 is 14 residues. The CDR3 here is CASTYLWGTDTQYF. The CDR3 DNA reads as TGTGCCAGCACCTACCTTTGGGGAACAGATACGCAGTATTTT.

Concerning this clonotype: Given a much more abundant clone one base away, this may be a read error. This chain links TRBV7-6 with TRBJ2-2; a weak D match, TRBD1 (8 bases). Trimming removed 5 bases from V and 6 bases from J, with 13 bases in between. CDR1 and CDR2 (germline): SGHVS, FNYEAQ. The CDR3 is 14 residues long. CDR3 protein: CASSRQGRAGELFF. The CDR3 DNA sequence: TGTGCCAGCAGCCGACAGGGGAGGGCCGGGGAGCTGTTTTTT.

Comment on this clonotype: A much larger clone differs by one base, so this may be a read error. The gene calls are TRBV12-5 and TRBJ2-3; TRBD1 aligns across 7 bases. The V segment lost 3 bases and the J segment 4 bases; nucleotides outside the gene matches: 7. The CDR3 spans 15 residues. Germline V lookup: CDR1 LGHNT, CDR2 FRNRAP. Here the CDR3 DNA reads TGTGCTAGTGGTTTCGTAAATCAGGGGGCAGATACGCAGTATTTT. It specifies CASGFVNQGADTQYF.

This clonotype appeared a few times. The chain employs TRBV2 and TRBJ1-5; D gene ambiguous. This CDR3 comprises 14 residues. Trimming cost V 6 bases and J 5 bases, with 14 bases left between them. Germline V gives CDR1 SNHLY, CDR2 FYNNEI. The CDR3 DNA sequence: TGTGCCAGCAGGGCCCCTTCCCGATATCAGCCCCAGCATTTT. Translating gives CASRAPSRYQPQHF.

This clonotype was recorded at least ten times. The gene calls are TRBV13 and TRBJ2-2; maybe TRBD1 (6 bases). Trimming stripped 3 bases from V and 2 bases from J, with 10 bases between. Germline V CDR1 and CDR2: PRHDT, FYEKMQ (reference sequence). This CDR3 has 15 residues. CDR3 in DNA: TGTGCCAGCAGCTTCGCCGGGACAAACACCGGGGAGCTGTTTTTT. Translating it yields CASSFAGTNTGELFF.

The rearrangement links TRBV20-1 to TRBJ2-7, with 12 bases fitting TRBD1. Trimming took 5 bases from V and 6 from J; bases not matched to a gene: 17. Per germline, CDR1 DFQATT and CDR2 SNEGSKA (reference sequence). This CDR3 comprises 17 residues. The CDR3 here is CSASTGTGGLLGGEQYF. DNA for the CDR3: TGCAGTGCTTCCACCGGGACAGGGGGCCTACTAGGGGGCGAGCAGTACTTC.

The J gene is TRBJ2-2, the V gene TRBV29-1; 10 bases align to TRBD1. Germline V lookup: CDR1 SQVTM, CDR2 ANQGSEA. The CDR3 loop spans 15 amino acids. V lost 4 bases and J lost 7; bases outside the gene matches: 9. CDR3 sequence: CSVVTGGVKDGELFF. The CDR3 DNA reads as TGCAGCGTTGTGACAGGGGGCGTGAAGGACGGGGAGCTGTTTTTT.

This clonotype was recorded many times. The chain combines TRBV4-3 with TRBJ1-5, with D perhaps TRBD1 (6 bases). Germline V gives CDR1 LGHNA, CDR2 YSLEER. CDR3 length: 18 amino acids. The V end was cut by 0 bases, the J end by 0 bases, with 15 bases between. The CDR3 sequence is CASSQDRPGAYSNQPQHF. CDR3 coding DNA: TGCGCCAGCAGCCAAGACCGCCCGGGGGCATATAGCAATCAGCCCCAGCATTTT.

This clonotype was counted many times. The CDR3 nucleotides are TGCAGGGGCGAACGGGTCGGACTAGCGGCCGCCGGGGAGACCCAGTACTTC. Residues: CRGERVGLAAAGETQYF. This chain links TRBV20-1 with TRBJ2-5; the match to TRBD2 covers 10 bases. Germline CDR1 is DFQATT and CDR2 is SNEGSKA (reference sequence). The CDR3 totals 17 residues.